This entry lists 20 T cell receptor beta chains sequenced from one sample in a study of blood T cell repertoires in COVID-19. Libraries were prepared by immunoSEQ multiplex PCR; TCRdb keeps only in-frame clonotypes and omits some of them. The repertoire includes 200,000 to 250,000 clones, 85% to 90% of them detected once, and about 15% sits in the top ten. The sample was PBMCs or T cells enriched from blood (not recorded which). The receptors were sampled from a woman in her forties or fifties with acute COVID-19.

The rearrangement joins TRBV27 to TRBJ1-2; possibly TRBD1 for D (5 bases). This CDR3 is 15 amino acids long. Germline values: CDR1 MNHEY, CDR2 SMNVEV (reference sequence). Deletions cut 1 base from V and 4 bases from J, with 13 bases between. This chain's CDR3 is CASSLWGANFYGYTF. CDR3 coding DNA: TGTGCCAGCAGTTTATGGGGCGCGAACTTCTATGGCTACACCTTC.

This clone was observed a few times. The chain employs TRBV19 and TRBJ1-3; 8 nucleotides align to TRBD1. The CDR3 is 15 residues long. The ends lost 5 bases at V and 4 bases at J; junction bases unmatched: 7. Germline values: CDR1 LNHDA, CDR2 SQIVND (reference sequence). In DNA, the CDR3 is TGTGCCAGTAGTTCCCCTCGACAGGGGGGAAACACCATATATTTT. Protein: CASSSPRQGGNTIYF.

The chain links TRBV12-3 or TRBV12-4 to TRBJ2-7; 8 nucleotides agree with TRBD1. Trimming at V came to 6 bases and at J to 4 bases, leaving 5 bases not matched to a gene. This CDR3 has 13 amino acids. The CDR3 here is CASRARQGYEQYF. DNA of the CDR3: TGTGCCAGCAGAGCCCGACAGGGGTACGAGCAGTACTTC.

V and J are TRBV15 and TRBJ1-4; D gene ambiguous. V was trimmed by 7 bases and J by 8 bases, leaving 14 bases between them. CDR3 length equals 13 residues. Germline lookup yields CDR1 LNHNV and CDR2 YYDKDF (reference sequence). For the CDR3, the DNA is TGTGCCACCATTCGCATGAGGTTGGAAAAACTGTTTTTT. Translating gives CATIRMRLEKLFF.

V and J are TRBV18 and TRBJ2-7, with a tentative D call TRBD1 (6 bases). V was shortened by 0 bases and J by 5 bases, with 14 bases between the two germline ends. The CDR3 contains 15 residues. CDR1 and CDR2 (germline): KGHSH, LQKENI. Here the CDR3 reads CASSPPLTGSHEQYF. For the CDR3, the DNA is TGTGCCAGCTCACCACCCCTGACAGGTTCCCACGAGCAGTACTTC.

The rearrangement uses TRBV27 and TRBJ2-7, with D hard to call. The CDR3 extends over 14 amino acids. The germline V and J ends were trimmed by 6 bases and 2 bases, with 14 bases remaining between them. From germline, CDR1 is MNHEY and CDR2 SMNVEV (reference sequence). Written as DNA, the CDR3 is TGTGCCAGCAGAAGGAGAACCGAACCCTACGAGCAGTACTTC. Its translation: CASRRRTEPYEQYF.

This clone showed up just a few times. The J gene is TRBJ1-2, the V gene TRBV7-9; D possibly corresponds to TRBD1 (6 bases). Trimming took off 0 bases at V and 4 bases at J, with 12 bases between the two ends. CDR3 length: 15 amino acids. Looked up from germline, CDR1 is SEHNR and CDR2 is FQNEAQ (reference sequence). The CDR3 spells CASSLAGGRAYGYTF. CDR3 DNA: TGTGCCAGCAGCTTAGCAGGGGGAAGGGCCTATGGCTACACCTTC.

CDR3 DNA: TGTGCCAGCAGCTTGGTACGGGGGGTTAATTCACCCCTCCACTTT. As protein: CASSLVRGVNSPLHF. The rearrangement joins TRBV5-5 to TRBJ1-6; D is perhaps TRBD1 (5 bases). This CDR3 contains 15 residues. V was trimmed by 0 bases and J by 6 bases, leaving 10 bases between them. Germline V gene data show CDR1 as SGHKS and CDR2 as YYEKEE (reference sequence). The full variable domain, its missing parts supplied by reference TRBV5-5 and TRBJ1-6, is DAGVTQSPTHLIKTRGQQVTLRCSPISGHKSVSWYQQVLGQGPQFIFQYYEKEERGRGNFPDRFSARQFPNYSSELNVNALLLGDSALYLCASSLVRGVNSPLHFGNGTRLTVT.

The chain has TRBV7-9 and TRBJ1-6, with unresolved D. The length of the CDR3 is 15 residues. V lost 6 bases and J lost 0, with 9 bases in between. The V gene's germline CDR1 is SEHNR and CDR2 FQNEAQ (reference sequence). CDR3 in DNA: TGTGCCAGCAGACCTCGGGACTCCTATAATTCACCCCTCCACTTT. It translates to CASRPRDSYNSPLHF.

The rearrangement uses TRBV5-1 and TRBJ2-2; 11 bases are a match to TRBD2. CDR3 length equals 16 residues. The V gene's germline CDR1 is SGHRS and CDR2 YFSETQ. The ends lost 3 bases at V and 0 bases at J; junction bases unmatched: 1. DNA of the CDR3: TGCGCCAGCAGCTGGACTAGCGGGTCGAACACCGGGGAGCTGTTTTTT. Its translation: CASSWTSGSNTGELFF. Filled out from reference TRBV5-1 and TRBJ2-2, the complete variable domain reads KAGVTQTPRYLIKTRGQQVTLSCSPISGHRSVSWYQQTPGQGLQFLFEYFSETQRNKGNFPGRFSGRQFSNSRSEMNVSTLELGDSALYLCASSWTSGSNTGELFFGEGSRLTVL.

The chain employs TRBV18 and TRBJ2-3; D call uncertain. Germline V gene data show CDR1 as KGHSH and CDR2 as LQKENI. The CDR3 is 15 residues long. V lost 3 bases, J lost 0 bases, and 10 bases lay in between. CDR3 loop: CASSPNPGSTDTQYF. The CDR3 DNA reads as TGTGCCAGCTCACCCAACCCAGGTAGCACAGATACGCAGTATTTT.

The CDR3 DNA is TGTGCCAGCAGTTTAGGCGGGACAGGGGATTCCTATGGCTACACCTTC. Its protein product is CASSLGGTGDSYGYTF. The chain joins TRBV28 to TRBJ1-2; TRBD1 matches at 10 bases. Per germline, CDR1 MDHEN and CDR2 SYDVKM. The CDR3 is made up of 16 amino acids. The V and J ends lost 2 bases and 4 bases, in that order; junction bases with no gene match: 7.

This clone showed up just once. The chain joins TRBV19 to TRBJ2-1; 11 bases are shared with TRBD2. The CDR3 consists of 19 residues. The V gene end was trimmed by 1 base and the J gene end by 0 bases; junction bases not matched to a gene: 8. CDR1 and CDR2 from the germline V gene are LNHDA and SQIVND (reference sequence). In DNA form, the CDR3 reads TGTGCCAGTAGTATAGGGACCCTAGCGGGGGGCAGCTCCTACAATGAGCAGTTCTTC. Protein sequence: CASSIGTLAGGSSYNEQFF.

CDR3 DNA: TGCAGTGCTTGGGACAGATATGAAGCTTTCTTT. This codes for CSAWDRYEAFF. This chain joins TRBV20-1 and TRBJ1-1, with 7 bases that match TRBD1. V lost 5 bases to trimming and J lost 7 bases; unmatched junction nucleotides: 4. The germline gives CDR1 DFQATT, CDR2 SNEGSKA (reference sequence). The length of the CDR3 is 11 residues.

J is TRBJ2-3 and V is TRBV6-4; TRBD1 matches 10 bases. Germline trimming cut 4 bases from V and 6 bases from J; bases unmatched to any gene: 1. The CDR3 has 13 residues. Germline CDR1 MRHNA, CDR2 SNTAGT. The CDR3 sequence is CASSGTGGDTQYF. In DNA, the CDR3 is TGTGCCAGCAGTGGGACAGGGGGGGATACGCAGTATTTT.

The chain combines TRBV27 with TRBJ1-5; 7 positions agree with TRBD1. The CDR3 sequence is 17 residues long. CDR1 is MNHEY and CDR2 is SMNVEV in the germline V gene (reference sequence). The trim removed 0 bases at V and 2 bases at J, leaving 7 bases unmatched. The chain's CDR3 is CASSLSGGQRGNQPQHF. The DNA of the CDR3 is TGTGCCAGCAGTTTATCGGGGGGACAGAGGGGCAATCAGCCCCAGCATTTT.

This chain uses TRBV19 with TRBJ1-6; weak D call: TRBD1 (5 bases). V lost 3 bases, J lost 8 bases, and 14 bases lay in between. The CDR3 extends over 15 amino acids. Per the germline V gene, CDR1 is LNHDA and CDR2 is SQIVND (reference sequence). Here the CDR3 DNA reads TGTGCCAGTAGTATGGCCTACATGGGGCATTCACCCCTCCACTTT. Translating it yields CASSMAYMGHSPLHF.

This clone was counted at least ten times. This chain connects TRBV9 to TRBJ1-2; D may be TRBD1 (5 bases). Trimming removed 4 bases at V and 3 bases at J, with 16 bases between. Germline CDR1 and CDR2: SGDLS and YYNGEE. The CDR3 has 15 residues. CDR3 bases: TGTGCCAGCAGCCCTGTGGGGCCCATGGACTATGGCTACACCTTC. Translating gives CASSPVGPMDYGYTF.

J is TRBJ1-4 and V is TRBV19, with 9 bases identical to TRBD1. There are 15 residues in the CDR3. Germline CDR1 is LNHDA and CDR2 is SQIVND (reference sequence). With 7 bases clipped from V and 7 bases from J, the junction kept 10 bases outside the gene matches. Here the CDR3 reads CASMGTGTNGEKLFF. DNA for the CDR3: TGTGCCAGTATGGGGACAGGGACAAATGGTGAAAAACTGTTTTTT.

This clone was found once. The chain is built from TRBV7-3 and TRBJ2-2; TRBD2 agrees at 7 bases. Germline trimming cut 5 bases from V and 2 bases from J; bases unmatched to any gene: 8. The CDR3 sequence is 16 residues long. Germline assignment: CDR1 SGHTA and CDR2 FQGTGA. The CDR3 loop reads CASSRSGTTNTGELFF. The DNA for the CDR3 is TGTGCCAGCAGCAGATCCGGGACTACCAACACCGGGGAGCTGTTTTTT.